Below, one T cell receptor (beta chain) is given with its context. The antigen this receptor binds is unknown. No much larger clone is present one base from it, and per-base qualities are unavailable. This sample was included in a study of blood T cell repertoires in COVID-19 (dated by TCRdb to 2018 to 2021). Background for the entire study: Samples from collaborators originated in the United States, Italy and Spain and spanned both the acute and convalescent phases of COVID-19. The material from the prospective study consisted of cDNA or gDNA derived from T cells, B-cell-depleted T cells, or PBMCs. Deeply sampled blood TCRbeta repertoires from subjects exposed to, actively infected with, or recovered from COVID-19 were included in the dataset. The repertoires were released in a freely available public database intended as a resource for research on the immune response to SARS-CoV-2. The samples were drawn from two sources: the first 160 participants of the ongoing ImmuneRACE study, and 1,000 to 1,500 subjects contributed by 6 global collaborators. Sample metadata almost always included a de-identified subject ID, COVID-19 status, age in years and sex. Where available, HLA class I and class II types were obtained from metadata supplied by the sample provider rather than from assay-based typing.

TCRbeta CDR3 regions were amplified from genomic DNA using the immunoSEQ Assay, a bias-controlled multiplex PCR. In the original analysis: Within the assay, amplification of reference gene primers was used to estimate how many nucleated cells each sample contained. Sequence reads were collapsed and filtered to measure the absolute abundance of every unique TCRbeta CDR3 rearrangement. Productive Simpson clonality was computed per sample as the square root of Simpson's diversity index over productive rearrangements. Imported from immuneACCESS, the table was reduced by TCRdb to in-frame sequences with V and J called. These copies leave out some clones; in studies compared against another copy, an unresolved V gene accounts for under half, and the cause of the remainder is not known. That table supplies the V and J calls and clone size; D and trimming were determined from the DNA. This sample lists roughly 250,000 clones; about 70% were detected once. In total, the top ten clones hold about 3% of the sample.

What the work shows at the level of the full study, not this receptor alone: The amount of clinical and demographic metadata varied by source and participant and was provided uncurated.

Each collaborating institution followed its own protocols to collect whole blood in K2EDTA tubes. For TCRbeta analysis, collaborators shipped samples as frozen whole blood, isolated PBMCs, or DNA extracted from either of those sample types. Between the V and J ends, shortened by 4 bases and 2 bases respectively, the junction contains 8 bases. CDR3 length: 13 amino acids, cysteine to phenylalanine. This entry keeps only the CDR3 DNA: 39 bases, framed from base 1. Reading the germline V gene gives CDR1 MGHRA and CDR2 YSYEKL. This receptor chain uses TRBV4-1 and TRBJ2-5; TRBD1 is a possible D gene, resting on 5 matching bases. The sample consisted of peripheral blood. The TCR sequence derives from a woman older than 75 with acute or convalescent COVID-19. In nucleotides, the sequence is TGCGCCAGCAGCCGGGGCGGACAAGAGACCCAGTACTTC. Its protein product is CASSRGGQETQYF.